These 10 T cell receptor beta chains were all obtained from the same sample, sequenced in a study of immune characterization of retroperitoneal liposarcoma. In TCRdb, the PCR reads were re-called with MiXCR into one record per CDR3 protein. This table has about 10,000 distinct CDR3 sequences, about 27% appearing once. The sequenced material came from tumor tissue. Source of these receptors: a male donor with retroperitoneal liposarcoma.

This clonotype is medium-sized (0.01 to 0.1%) within its sample. The rearrangement links TRBV6-1 to TRBJ2-1, with 7 bases lining up with TRBD1. The J call may be in error: the DNA end matches TRBJ2-7 better. Per germline, CDR1 MNHNS and CDR2 SASEGT. CDR3 size: 14 residues. CDR3 sequence reads: CASTRQGPYNEQYF. For the CDR3, the DNA is TGTGCCAGCACCCGACAGGGACCCTACAATGAGCAGTACTTC.

This clonotype was observed many times. This rearrangement joins TRBV6-1 to TRBJ2-1, with 12 bases aligning to TRBD1. The trim removed 6 bases at V and 10 bases at J, leaving 10 bases unmatched. Per the germline V gene, CDR1 is MNHNS and CDR2 is SASEGT. The length of the CDR3 is 15 residues. This CDR3 reads CASSIPGQGADEQFF. For the CDR3, the DNA is TGTGCCAGCAGCATACCGGGACAGGGGGCTGACGAGCAGTTCTTC.

Many counts were recorded for this clonotype. This rearrangement joins TRBV10-2 to TRBJ2-1; D not resolved. The J call may not be correct, given that the DNA end is closer to TRBJ2-5. CDR1 and CDR2 (germline): WSHSY, SAAADI. The CDR3 sequence is 11 residues long. The CDR3 DNA reads as TGCGCCAGCAGTGAAAAAGAGACCCAGTACTTC. It codes for CASSEKETQYF.

This clonotype was recorded a few times. The chain uses TRBV5-1 and TRBJ2-1, with D possibly TRBD1 on 6 matching bases. The CDR3 sequence is 16 residues long. Germline CDR1 and CDR2: SGHRS and YFSETQ. V was pared by 0 bases and J by 8 bases, with 18 bases between. The CDR3: CASSLGDRSFTDEQFF. CDR3 in DNA: TGCGCCAGCAGCTTGGGCGACAGGAGTTTTACGGATGAGCAGTTCTTC.

The chain joins TRBV12-3 or TRBV12-4 to TRBJ2-1, with 8 bases that match TRBD1. Gene TRBJ2-7 matches the end of the DNA better, so the J call may be wrong. This CDR3 comprises 14 residues. This CDR3 is CASSSPGQADEQYF. The CDR3 DNA follows: TGTGCCAGCAGTTCGCCGGGACAGGCGGACGAGCAGTACTTC.

About this clonotype: Because the CDR3's place on the DNA is in doubt, the DNA is left out and the CDR3 is given as listed by TCRdb. CDR3 loop: CASILASSYNEQFF. The chain uses TRBV6-2 or TRBV6-3 and TRBJ2-1. The CDR3 length equals 14 residues, ends included. CDR1 is MNHEY and CDR2 is SVGEGT in the germline V gene.

In regard to this clonotype: With a much larger clone just one base away, this may be a read error. V and J are TRBV6-1 and TRBJ2-1, with TRBD2 as a possible D gene (5 bases). The CDR3 is made up of 13 amino acids. CDR1 and CDR2 from the germline V gene are MNHNS and SASEGT. V lost 8 bases and J lost 10, with 18 bases in between. The CDR3 DNA is TGTGCCAGCTACGGGAACGGATACTACGAGCAGTTCTTC. The encoded protein is CASYGNGYYEQFF.

This clonotype was seen only a few times. The CDR3 region is CASSPPGDTQYF. The CDR3 nucleotides read TGTGCCAGCAGTCCGCCGGGTGATACGCAGTATTTT. This chain joins TRBV6-1 and TRBJ2-3; the D is unclear. CDR1 is MNHNS and CDR2 is SASEGT in the germline V gene. The V end was cut by 5 bases, the J end by 6 bases, with 9 bases between. There are 12 residues in the CDR3.

This clonotype was observed a handful of times. This rearrangement joins TRBV6-1 to TRBJ2-3; D gene unclear. The CDR3 extends over 14 amino acids. The germline V gene encodes CDR1 MNHNS and CDR2 SASEGT. Trimming shortened V by 5 bases and J by 2 bases, and 11 bases separated the two germline ends. The CDR3 nucleotides are TGTGCCAGCAGTTCCCCCGGGCACACAGATACGCAGTATTTT. Protein product: CASSSPGHTDTQYF.

This clonotype occurred a few times. The chain uses TRBV10-2 and TRBJ1-1; D gene ambiguous. The V gene's germline CDR1 is WSHSY and CDR2 SAAADI. The CDR3 covers 12 residues. V was cut by 7 bases and J by 0 bases, with 6 bases left in between. The DNA for the CDR3 is TGCGCCAGCAACCACGTGAACACTGAAGCTTTCTTT. Its translation is CASNHVNTEAFF.